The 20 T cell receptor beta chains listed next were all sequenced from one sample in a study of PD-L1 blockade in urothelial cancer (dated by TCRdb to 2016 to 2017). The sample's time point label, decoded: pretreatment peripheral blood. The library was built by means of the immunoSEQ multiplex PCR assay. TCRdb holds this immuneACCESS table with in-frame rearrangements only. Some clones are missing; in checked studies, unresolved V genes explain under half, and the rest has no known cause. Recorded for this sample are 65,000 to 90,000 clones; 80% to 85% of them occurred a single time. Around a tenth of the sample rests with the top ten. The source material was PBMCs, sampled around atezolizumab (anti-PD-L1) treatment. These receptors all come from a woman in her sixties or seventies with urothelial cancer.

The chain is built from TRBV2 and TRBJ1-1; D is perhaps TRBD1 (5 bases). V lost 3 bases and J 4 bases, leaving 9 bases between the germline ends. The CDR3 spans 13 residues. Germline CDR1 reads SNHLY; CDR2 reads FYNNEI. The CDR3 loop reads CASSDGGGTEAFF. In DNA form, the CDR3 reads TGTGCCAGCAGTGACGGGGGGGGCACTGAAGCTTTCTTT.

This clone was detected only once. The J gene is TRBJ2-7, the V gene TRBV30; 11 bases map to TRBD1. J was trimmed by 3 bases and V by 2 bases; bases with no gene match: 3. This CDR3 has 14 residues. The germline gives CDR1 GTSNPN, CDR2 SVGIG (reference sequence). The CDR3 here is CAWSSGTGGYEQYF. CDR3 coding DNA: TGTGCCTGGAGTTCCGGGACAGGGGGCTACGAGCAGTACTTC.

The CDR3, as DNA: TGCGCCAGCAGCTTGGCCTCGAGTACCGGGGAGCTGTTTTTT. It translates to CASSLASSTGELFF. This chain uses TRBV5-1 with TRBJ2-2, with unresolved D. V gave up 0 bases and J gave up 5 bases, with 8 bases separating them. CDR1 and CDR2 (germline): SGHRS, YFSETQ. The length of the CDR3 is 14 residues.

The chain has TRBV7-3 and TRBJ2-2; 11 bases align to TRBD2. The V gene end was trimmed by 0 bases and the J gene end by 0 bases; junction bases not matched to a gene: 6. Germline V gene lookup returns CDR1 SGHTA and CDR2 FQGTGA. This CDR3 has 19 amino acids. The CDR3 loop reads CASSLTPGLAAANTGELFF. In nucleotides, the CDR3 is TGTGCCAGCAGCTTAACCCCGGGACTAGCGGCAGCGAACACCGGGGAGCTGTTTTTT.

The CDR3 loop is CASTFRTGNTIYF. For the CDR3, the DNA is TGTGCCAGCACCTTCAGGACTGGAAACACCATATATTTT. V usage is TRBV2 and J usage is TRBJ1-3, with unresolved D. CDR3 size: 13 residues. Germline V gene data show CDR1 as SNHLY and CDR2 as FYNNEI. The V end was cut by 7 bases, the J end by 2 bases, with 9 bases between.

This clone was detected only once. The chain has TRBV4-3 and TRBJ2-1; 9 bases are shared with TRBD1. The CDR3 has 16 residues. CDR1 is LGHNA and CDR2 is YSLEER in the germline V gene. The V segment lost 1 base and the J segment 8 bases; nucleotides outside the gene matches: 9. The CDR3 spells CASSQGGQGAWDEQFF. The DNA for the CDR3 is TGCGCCAGCAGCCAAGGGGGACAGGGCGCTTGGGATGAGCAGTTCTTC.

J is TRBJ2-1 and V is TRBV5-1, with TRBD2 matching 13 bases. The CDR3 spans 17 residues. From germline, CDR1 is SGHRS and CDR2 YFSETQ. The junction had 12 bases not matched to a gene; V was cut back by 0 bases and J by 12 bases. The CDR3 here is CASSLGVLAGGPYGQFF. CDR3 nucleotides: TGCGCCAGCAGCTTGGGCGTACTAGCGGGAGGGCCATATGGGCAGTTCTTC.

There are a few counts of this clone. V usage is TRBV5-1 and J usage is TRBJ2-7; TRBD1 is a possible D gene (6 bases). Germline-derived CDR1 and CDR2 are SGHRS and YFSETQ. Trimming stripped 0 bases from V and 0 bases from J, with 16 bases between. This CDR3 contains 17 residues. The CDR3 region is CASSLGYQTGFSYEQYF. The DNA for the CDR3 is TGCGCCAGCAGCTTGGGGTACCAGACAGGATTCTCCTACGAGCAGTACTTC.

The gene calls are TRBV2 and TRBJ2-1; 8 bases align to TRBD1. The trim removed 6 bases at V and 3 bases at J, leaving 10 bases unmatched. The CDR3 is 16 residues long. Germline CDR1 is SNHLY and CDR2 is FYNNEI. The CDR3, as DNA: TGTGCCAGCAGGCCGACAGGGGCCCTTGACTACAATGAGCAGTTCTTC. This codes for CASRPTGALDYNEQFF. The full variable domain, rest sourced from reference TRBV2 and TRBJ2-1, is EPEVTQTPSHQVTQMGQEVILRCVPISNHLYFYWYRQILGQKVEFLVSFYNNEISEKSEIFDDQFSVERPDGSNFTLKIRSTKLEDSAMYFCASRPTGALDYNEQFFGPGTRLTVL.

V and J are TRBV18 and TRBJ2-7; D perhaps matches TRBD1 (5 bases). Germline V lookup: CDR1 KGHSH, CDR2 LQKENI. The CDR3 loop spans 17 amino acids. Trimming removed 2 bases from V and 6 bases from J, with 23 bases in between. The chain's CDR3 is CASSPEIFFKERGEQYF. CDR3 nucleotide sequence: TGTGCCAGCTCACCAGAAATATTTTTTAAGGAAAGGGGCGAGCAGTACTTC.

The CDR3 loop reads CASSNDPRGASTEAFF. Here the CDR3 DNA reads TGTGCCAGTAGTAATGACCCCCGGGGGGCGAGCACTGAAGCTTTCTTT. The chain recombines TRBV19 with TRBJ1-1; TRBD1 might be the D (6 bases). The CDR3 totals 16 residues. CDR1 and CDR2 (germline): LNHDA, SQIVND (reference sequence). Trimming shortened V by 4 bases and J by 4 bases, and 19 bases separated the two germline ends.

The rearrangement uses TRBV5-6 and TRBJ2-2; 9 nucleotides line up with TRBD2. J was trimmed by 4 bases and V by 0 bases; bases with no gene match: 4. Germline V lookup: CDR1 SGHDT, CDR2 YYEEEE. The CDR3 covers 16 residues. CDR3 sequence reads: CASSLDSGRTTGELFF. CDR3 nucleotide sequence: TGTGCCAGCAGCTTGGACAGCGGGAGGACCACCGGGGAGCTGTTTTTT.

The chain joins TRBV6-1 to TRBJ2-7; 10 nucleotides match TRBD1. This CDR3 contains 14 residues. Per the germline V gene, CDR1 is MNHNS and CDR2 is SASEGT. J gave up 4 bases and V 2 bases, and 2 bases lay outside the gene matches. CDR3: CASSELGQGYEQYF. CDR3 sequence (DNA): TGTGCCAGCAGTGAATTGGGACAGGGGTACGAGCAGTACTTC.

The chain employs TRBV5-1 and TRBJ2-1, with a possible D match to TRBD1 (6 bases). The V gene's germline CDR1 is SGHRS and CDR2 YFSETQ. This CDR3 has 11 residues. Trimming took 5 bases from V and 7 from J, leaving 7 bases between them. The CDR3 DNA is TGCGCCAGCAGGAGGGGGAATGAGCAGTTCTTC. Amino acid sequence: CASRRGNEQFF.

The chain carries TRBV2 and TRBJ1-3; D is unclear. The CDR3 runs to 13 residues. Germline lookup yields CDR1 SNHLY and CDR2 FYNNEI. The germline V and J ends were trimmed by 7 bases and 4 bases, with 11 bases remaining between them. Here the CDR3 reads CASTTGLGNTIYF. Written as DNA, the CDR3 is TGTGCCAGCACCACGGGGTTAGGAAACACCATATATTTT. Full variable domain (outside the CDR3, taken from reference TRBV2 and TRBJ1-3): EPEVTQTPSHQVTQMGQEVILRCVPISNHLYFYWYRQILGQKVEFLVSFYNNEISEKSEIFDDQFSVERPDGSNFTLKIRSTKLEDSAMYFCASTTGLGNTIYFGEGSWLTVV.

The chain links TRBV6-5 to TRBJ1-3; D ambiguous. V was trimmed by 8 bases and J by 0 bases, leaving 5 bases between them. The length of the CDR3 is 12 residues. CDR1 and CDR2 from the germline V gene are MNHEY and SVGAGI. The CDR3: CASQNSGNTIYF. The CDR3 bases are TGTGCCAGCCAAAACTCTGGAAACACCATATATTTT.

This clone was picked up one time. CDR3: CASSLLIAYNEQFF. The CDR3 region has the DNA TGTGCCAGCAGCTTATTGATAGCCTACAATGAGCAGTTCTTC. This chain uses TRBV7-2 with TRBJ2-1; D gene uncertain. Per germline, CDR1 SGHTA and CDR2 FQGNSA. The CDR3 totals 14 residues. V gave up 2 bases and J gave up 2 bases, with 7 bases separating them.

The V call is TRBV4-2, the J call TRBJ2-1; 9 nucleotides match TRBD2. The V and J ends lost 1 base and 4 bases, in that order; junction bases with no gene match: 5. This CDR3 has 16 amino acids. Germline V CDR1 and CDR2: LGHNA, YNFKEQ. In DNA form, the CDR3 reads TGTGCCAGCAGCCAAGGCGGGGGGGCAGGATACAATGAGCAGTTCTTC. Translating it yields CASSQGGGAGYNEQFF.

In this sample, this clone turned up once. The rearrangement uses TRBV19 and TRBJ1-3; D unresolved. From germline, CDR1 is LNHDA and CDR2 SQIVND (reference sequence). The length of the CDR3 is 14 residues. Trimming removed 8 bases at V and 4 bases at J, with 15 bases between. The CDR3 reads CASGGATEGNTIYF. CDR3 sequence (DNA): TGTGCCAGTGGAGGTGCGACGGAGGGAAACACCATATATTTT. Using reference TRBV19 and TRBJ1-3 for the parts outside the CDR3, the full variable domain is DGGITQSPKYLFRKEGQNVTLSCEQNLNHDAMYWYRQDPGQGLRLIYYSQIVNDFQKGDIAEGYSVSREKKESFPLTVTSAQKNPTAFYLCASGGATEGNTIYFGEGSWLTVV.

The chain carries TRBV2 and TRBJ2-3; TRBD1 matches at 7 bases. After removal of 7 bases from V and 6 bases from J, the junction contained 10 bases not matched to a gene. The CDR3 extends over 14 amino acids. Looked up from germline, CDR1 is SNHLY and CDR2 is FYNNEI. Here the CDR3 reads CASTGTERRDTQYF. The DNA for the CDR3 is TGTGCCAGCACCGGGACAGAGAGAAGGGATACGCAGTATTTT.